This T cell receptor beta chain is drawn from a study of blood T cell repertoires in COVID-19. In the study overall: Both acute and convalescent COVID-19 samples were obtained from the United States, Italy and Spain.

Per the original data handling: Estimated nucleated cell counts came from reference gene primer amplification. Only in-frame clones appear in the TCRdb table, and some are missing; sequencing was by immunoSEQ multiplex PCR. That table gives V, J and clone size, and the DNA gave D and trimming. The table records some 200,000 clones, 65% to 85% of them present only once. This CDR3 has 14 residues. CDR1 and CDR2 from the germline V gene are SGHKS and YYEKEE (reference sequence). Trimming removed 5 bases at V and 3 bases at J, with 14 bases between. The sequencing sample was made of PBMCs or T cells enriched from blood (not recorded which). This receptor was taken from a man aged 35-49 years who had recovered from COVID-19. The V and J genes are TRBV5-5 and TRBJ1-1, with D possibly matching TRBD1 (5 bases). CDR3 residues: CASRPLGGDTEAFF. The CDR3 DNA sequence: TGTGCCAGCAGGCCCCTGGGAGGGGACACTGAAGCTTTCTTT.